Listed here are 18 T cell receptor beta chains from one sample, sequenced in a study of OX40 agonist ivuxolimab in advanced cancers. TCRdb's table, derived via immunoSEQ multiplex PCR, lists solely in-frame clones and lacks some. In the table there are under 80,000 clones, about 85% of which are singletons. Source: CD4+ or CD8+ T cells sorted from blood, taken in a trial of the OX40 agonist ivuxolimab. The receptors derive from an adult with an advanced solid tumor such as melanoma, head and neck, liver or kidney cancer.

This clone was seen a handful of times. This chain connects TRBV19 to TRBJ1-2; 7 bases agree with TRBD1. The germline gives CDR1 LNHDA, CDR2 SQIVND (reference sequence). CDR3 length: 15 amino acids. J was trimmed by 5 bases and V by 9 bases; bases with no gene match: 15. The CDR3 loop reads CAREKEGRTGYGYTF. CDR3 bases: TGTGCCAGGGAAAAGGAAGGCAGGACAGGTTATGGCTACACCTTC.

The gene calls are TRBV7-9 and TRBJ1-1; D is unresolved. CDR1 and CDR2 (germline): SEHNR, FQNEAQ (reference sequence). The CDR3 sequence is 14 residues long. Trimming shortened V by 3 bases and J by 8 bases, and 16 bases separated the two germline ends. The CDR3 loop reads CASSLVFATAEAFF. The DNA for the CDR3 is TGTGCCAGCAGCTTGGTCTTTGCAACCGCCGAAGCTTTCTTT.

The V call is TRBV18, the J call TRBJ1-6; no clear D. The CDR3 covers 18 residues. The V end lost 3 bases, the J end lost 0 bases, and 15 bases lay between the germline ends. The V gene's germline CDR1 is KGHSH and CDR2 LQKENI. CDR3 sequence (DNA): TGTGCCAGCTCACCCCTCGGCGCTTCGAGCTCCTATAATTCACCCCTCCACTTT. As protein: CASSPLGASSSYNSPLHF.

V gene TRBV28 combines with J gene TRBJ1-5; 7 bases are shared with TRBD1. CDR1 MDHEN and CDR2 SYDVKM come from the germline V gene. The ends lost 6 bases at V and 3 bases at J; junction bases unmatched: 8. The CDR3 contains 15 residues. The CDR3 sequence: CASRKLQGINQPQHF. CDR3 nucleotide sequence: TGTGCCAGCAGGAAATTACAGGGGATCAATCAGCCCCAGCATTTT. The full variable domain, rest sourced from reference TRBV28 and TRBJ1-5, is DVKVTQSSRYLVKRTGEKVFLECVQDMDHENMFWYRQDPGLGLRLIYFSYDVKMKEKGDIPEGYSVSREKKERFSLILESASTNQTSMYLCASRKLQGINQPQHFGDGTRLSIL.

To note about this clone: The limits of the CDR3 on the DNA are not certain, so only TCRdb's listed CDR3 is given. The chain recombines TRBV6-5 with TRBJ1-1; the D call TRBD1 from the table was never checked on the DNA. Germline lookup yields CDR1 MNHEY and CDR2 SVGAGI. The CDR3 has 14 residues if both end residues are counted. This CDR3 reads CASSTSQGGTEAFF.

This clone was found a few times. The chain carries TRBV28 and TRBJ1-2, with 8 bases lining up with TRBD1. The CDR3 spans 15 residues. Unmatched junction bases numbered 9, after V lost 5 bases and J lost 4 bases. Germline CDR1 is MDHEN and CDR2 is SYDVKM. The CDR3 protein is CASSIIQGVSYGYTF. The CDR3, as DNA: TGTGCCAGCAGTATCATACAGGGGGTCTCCTATGGCTACACCTTC.

V gene TRBV7-9 combines with J gene TRBJ2-7; no reliable D call. Germline assignment: CDR1 SEHNR and CDR2 FQNEAQ (reference sequence). The CDR3 length is 13 residues. V lost 5 bases, J lost 2 bases, and 10 bases lay in between. The CDR3 DNA reads as TGTGCCAGCAGCCTGCCTGGCCCCTACGAGCAGTACTTC. Amino acid sequence: CASSLPGPYEQYF. Variable domain in full (rest from reference TRBV7-9 and TRBJ2-7): DTGVSQNPRHKITKRGQNVTFRCDPISEHNRLYWYRQTLGQGPEFLTYFQNEAQLEKSRLLSDRFSAERPKGSFSTLEIQRTEQGDSAMYLCASSLPGPYEQYFGPGTRLTVT.

The chain recombines TRBV21-1 with TRBJ2-4; the tabulated D call, TRBD2, remains unverified against the DNA. TRBV21-1 is flagged as a pseudogene. This CDR3 is built from 16 residues. CDR3 in amino acids: CASSKGEGWAKNIQYF. Written as DNA, the CDR3 is TGTGCCAGCAGCAAAGGTGAGGGTTGGGCCAAAAACATTCAGTACTTC.

The gene calls are TRBV9 and TRBJ2-5; D perhaps matches TRBD2 (5 bases). V was shortened by 0 bases and J by 5 bases, with 11 bases between the two germline ends. The CDR3 loop spans 14 amino acids. The germline CDR1 and CDR2 sequences are SGDLS and YYNGEE. CDR3 sequence (DNA): TGTGCCAGCAGCGTAGAACCCCCGGGGGAGACCCAGTACTTC. Its protein is CASSVEPPGETQYF.

This chain uses TRBV2 with TRBJ1-5; the match to TRBD1 covers 9 bases. CDR3 size: 14 residues. CDR1 and CDR2 from the germline V gene are SNHLY and FYNNEI. V was pared by 6 bases and J by 1 base, with 1 base of the junction left unmatched. The CDR3 bases are TGTGCCAGCAGGGGGACAGGGAGCAATCAGCCCCAGCATTTT. Amino acid sequence: CASRGTGSNQPQHF.

This clone turned up a few times. This chain uses TRBV7-2 with TRBJ2-3; D not resolved. Trimming removed 1 base at V and 6 bases at J, with 17 bases between. This CDR3 has 16 residues. CDR1 is SGHTA, CDR2 FQGNSA, per germline. The CDR3 sequence is CASSLDRRPPRDTQYF. The CDR3 DNA reads as TGTGCCAGCAGCTTAGATCGACGTCCTCCGAGGGATACGCAGTATTTT. Full variable domain (rest looked up from reference TRBV7-2 and TRBJ2-3): GAGVSQSPSNKVTEKGKDVELRCDPISGHTALYWYRQSLGQGLEFLIYFQGNSAPDKSGLPSDRFSAERTGGSVSTLTIQRTQQEDSAVYLCASSLDRRPPRDTQYFGPGTRLTVL.

The genes are TRBV5-1 and TRBJ1-1; the D is unclear. Between the trimmed V and J ends, which lost 1 base and 4 bases, there was a span of 8 bases. Looked up from germline, CDR1 is SGHRS and CDR2 is YFSETQ. The CDR3 extends over 13 amino acids. CDR3 in DNA: TGCGCCAGCAGCTTGAACGGGCCCACTGAAGCTTTCTTT. This codes for CASSLNGPTEAFF.

The chain links TRBV6-5 to TRBJ1-2; no clear D. The CDR3 is 15 amino acids. V lost 5 bases and J lost 2, with 15 bases in between. In germline, CDR1 is MNHEY, CDR2 SVGAGI. DNA for the CDR3: TGTGCCAGCAGTACGGCGCGCAGCGTCAACTATGGCTACACCTTC. Encoded protein: CASSTARSVNYGYTF.

This chain uses TRBV11-3 with TRBJ1-6, with D unresolved. Germline V gene sequence: CDR1 SGHNT, CDR2 YENEEA. The CDR3 consists of 13 residues. V gave up 5 bases and J gave up 6 bases, with 8 bases separating them. The CDR3 is CASSPVGNSPLHF. CDR3 nucleotides: TGTGCCAGCAGCCCAGTTGGTAATTCACCCCTCCACTTT.

This rearrangement joins TRBV5-1 to TRBJ1-3, with D maybe TRBD1 (5 bases). From germline, CDR1 is SGHRS and CDR2 YFSETQ. The germline V and J ends were trimmed by 4 bases and 3 bases, with 11 bases remaining between them. This CDR3 region has 14 residues. Here the CDR3 DNA reads TGCGCCAGCAGCCCCCGGGGGGATGGAAACACCATATATTTT. Amino acid sequence: CASSPRGDGNTIYF.

In its sample, this clone was seen once. The chain uses TRBV4-2 and TRBJ2-6; 8 nucleotides align to TRBD2. There are 17 residues in the CDR3. After removal of 1 base from V and 2 bases from J, the junction contained 4 bases not matched to a gene. Germline lookup yields CDR1 LGHNA and CDR2 YNFKEQ. The CDR3 protein is CASSQALAGTGANVLTF. The CDR3 region has the DNA TGTGCCAGCAGCCAAGCCCTAGCGGGTACTGGGGCCAACGTCCTGACTTTC.

The sample holds a few counts of this clone. The chain uses TRBV12-5 and TRBJ1-1; D is unclear. This CDR3 region has 13 residues. Germline loops: CDR1 LGHNT, CDR2 FRNRAP. V was trimmed by 3 bases and J by 1 base, leaving 6 bases between them. In DNA, the CDR3 is TGTGCTAGTGGTTTAACGGGGAACACTGAAGCTTTCTTT. Amino acids: CASGLTGNTEAFF.

The chain uses TRBV6-1 and TRBJ1-2; D is uncertain. Germline assignment: CDR1 MNHNS and CDR2 SASEGT. The CDR3 has 14 residues. The V end lost 2 bases, the J end lost 2 bases, and 9 bases lay between the germline ends. The CDR3: CASSEIEGNYGYTF. The CDR3 region has the DNA TGTGCCAGCAGTGAAATTGAAGGAAACTATGGCTACACCTTC.